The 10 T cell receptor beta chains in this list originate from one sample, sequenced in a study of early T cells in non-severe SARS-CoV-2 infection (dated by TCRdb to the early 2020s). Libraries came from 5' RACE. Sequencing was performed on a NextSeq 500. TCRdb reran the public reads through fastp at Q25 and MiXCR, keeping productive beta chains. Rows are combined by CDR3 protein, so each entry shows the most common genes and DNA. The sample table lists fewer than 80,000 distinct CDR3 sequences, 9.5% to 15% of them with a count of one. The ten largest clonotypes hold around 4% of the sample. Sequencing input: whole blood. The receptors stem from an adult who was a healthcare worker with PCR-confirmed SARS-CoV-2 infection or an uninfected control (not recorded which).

The CDR3 DNA sequence: TGTGCCAGCTTCTCGGGGACAGCTAGCACAGATACGCAGTATTTT. Translation gives CASFSGTASTDTQYF. The rearrangement uses TRBV6-5 and TRBJ2-3, with 7 bases identical to TRBD1. Unmatched junction bases numbered 8, after V lost 8 bases and J lost 0 bases. From germline, CDR1 is MNHEY and CDR2 SVGAGI. The CDR3 runs 15 residues.

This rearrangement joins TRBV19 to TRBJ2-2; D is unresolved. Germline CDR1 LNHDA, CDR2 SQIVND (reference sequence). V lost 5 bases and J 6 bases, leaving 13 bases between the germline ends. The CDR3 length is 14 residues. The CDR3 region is CASSEVVTAGELFF. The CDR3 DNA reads TGTGCCAGTAGTGAGGTAGTAACGGCCGGGGAGCTGTTTTTT.

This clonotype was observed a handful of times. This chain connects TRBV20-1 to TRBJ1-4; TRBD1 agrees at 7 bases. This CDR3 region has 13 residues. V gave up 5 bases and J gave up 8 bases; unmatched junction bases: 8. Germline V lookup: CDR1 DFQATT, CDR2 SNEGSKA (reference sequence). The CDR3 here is CSASGGRREKLFF. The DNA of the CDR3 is TGCAGTGCTTCAGGGGGGCGGAGGGAAAAACTGTTTTTT.

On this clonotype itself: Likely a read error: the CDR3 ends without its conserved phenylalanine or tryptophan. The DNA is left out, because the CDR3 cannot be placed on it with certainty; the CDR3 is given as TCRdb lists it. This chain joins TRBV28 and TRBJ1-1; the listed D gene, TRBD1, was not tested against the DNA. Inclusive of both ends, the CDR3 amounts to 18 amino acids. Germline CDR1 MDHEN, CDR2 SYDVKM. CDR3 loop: CASRQGGSKGMNLDIFPV.

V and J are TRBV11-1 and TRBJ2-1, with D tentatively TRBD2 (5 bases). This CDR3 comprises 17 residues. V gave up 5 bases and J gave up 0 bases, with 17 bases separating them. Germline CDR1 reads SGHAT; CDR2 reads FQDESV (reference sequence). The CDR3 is CASSVGGAASSYNEQFF. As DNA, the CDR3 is TGTGCCAGCAGCGTAGGAGGAGCGGCGAGCTCCTACAATGAGCAGTTCTTC.

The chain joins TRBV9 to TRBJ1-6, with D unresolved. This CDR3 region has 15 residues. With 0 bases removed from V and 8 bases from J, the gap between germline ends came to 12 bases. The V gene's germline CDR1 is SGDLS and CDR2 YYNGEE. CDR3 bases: TGTGCCAGCAGCGTAGAAGGGCCGGAGTATTCACCCCTCCACTTT. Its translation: CASSVEGPEYSPLHF.

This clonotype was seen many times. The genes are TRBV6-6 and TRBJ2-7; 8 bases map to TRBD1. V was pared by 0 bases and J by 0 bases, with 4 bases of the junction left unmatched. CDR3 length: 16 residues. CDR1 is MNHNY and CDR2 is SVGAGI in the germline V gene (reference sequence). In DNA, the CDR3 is TGTGCCAGCAGTTACTCCCGACAGGGGTCCTCCTACGAGCAGTACTTC. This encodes CASSYSRQGSSYEQYF.

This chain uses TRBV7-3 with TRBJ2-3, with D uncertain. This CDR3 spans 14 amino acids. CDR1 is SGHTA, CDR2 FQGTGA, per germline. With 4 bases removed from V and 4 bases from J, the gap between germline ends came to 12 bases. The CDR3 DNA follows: TGTGCCAGCAGCTCACCGGGCCGCGCAGATACGCAGTATTTT. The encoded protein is CASSSPGRADTQYF.

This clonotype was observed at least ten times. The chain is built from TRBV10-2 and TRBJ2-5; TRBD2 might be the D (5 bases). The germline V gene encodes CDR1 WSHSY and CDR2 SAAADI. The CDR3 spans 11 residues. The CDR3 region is CGTRGSGTQYF. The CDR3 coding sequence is TGCGGCACTAGAGGGAGCGGGACCCAGTACTTC.

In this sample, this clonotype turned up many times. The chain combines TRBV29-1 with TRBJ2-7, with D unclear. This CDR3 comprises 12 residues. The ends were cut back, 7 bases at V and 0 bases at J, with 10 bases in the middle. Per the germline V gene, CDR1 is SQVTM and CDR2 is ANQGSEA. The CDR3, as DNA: TGCAGCGCTGTTGGCAGCTCCTACGAGCAGTACTTC. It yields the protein CSAVGSSYEQYF.